These T cell receptor beta chains were read from a single sample in a study of cytomegalovirus exposure and HLA in healthy donors. The assay was immunoSEQ multiplex PCR, and TCRdb's table has in-frame clones only and misses some. The data show 95,000 to 150,000 clones, over 60% seen once. Sequencing input: PBMCs. The source is a man aged 18 to 29 in good health and CMV-seronegative. CDR3s include the opening cysteine and the closing phenylalanine or tryptophan. A D gene is named only where the DNA matches it firmly. Rows give clone size only sometimes, using once, few, many, or a class for an expanded clone.

cdr3_length	v_call	clone_size	d_call	j_call	cdr3_nt	cdr3_aa
18	TRBV19	-	-	TRBJ1-3	TGTGCCAGTAGTAACCCGGGACTGCTCCTCAGCTCTGGAAACACCATATATTTT	CASSNPGLLLSSGNTIYF
16	TRBV4-2	-	TRBD2	TRBJ2-3	TGTGCCAGCAGCCAAGAACGGCGGGGGGGCCCAGATACGCAGTATTTT	CASSQERRGGPDTQYF
15	TRBV18	few	TRBD1	TRBJ1-2	TGTGCCAGCTCAAAGGACAGGGGTGTGGAAGGTGGCTACACCTTC	CASSKDRGVEGGYTF
16	TRBV9	-	TRBD2	TRBJ2-1	TGTGCCAGCAGCGTAACCGGGACTAGCGGTGATAATGAGCAGTTCTTC	CASSVTGTSGDNEQFF
15	TRBV30	few	TRBD1	TRBJ1-5	TGTGCCTGGAGTAGGACAGGCATGGGCAATCAGCCCCAGCATTTT	CAWSRTGMGNQPQHF
15	TRBV6-5	-	-	TRBJ1-1	TGTGCCAGCCTAGGCTCCGGCGGATTGAACACTGAAGCTTTCTTT	CASLGSGGLNTEAFF
14	TRBV28	few	-	TRBJ1-2	TGTGCCAGCAGTTTGGTGTTAGGAGACCAAGGCTACACCTTC	CASSLVLGDQGYTF
12	TRBV29-1	once	TRBD1	TRBJ2-5	TGCAGCGTGGGGACAGGGAGAGAGACCCAGTACTTC	CSVGTGRETQYF
20	TRBV5-1	-	TRBD2	TRBJ2-1	TGCGCCAGCAGCCATGGGACTAGCGGGAGGGTGCAGACAATTAGTAATGAGCAGTTCTTC	CASSHGTSGRVQTISNEQFF
14	TRBV7-2	-	TRBD1	TRBJ2-7	TGTGCCAGCAGCCAGCCGGGACAGAACTACGAGCAGTACTTC	CASSQPGQNYEQYF
17	TRBV5-1	-	TRBD2	TRBJ2-1	TGCGCCAGCAGCTTGGCCTTTAGCGGGAGGGCCCTAAATGAGCAGTTCTTC	CASSLAFSGRALNEQFF
16	TRBV6-9	-	-	TRBJ2-2	TGTGCCACCAGGAGGTCAGGGCCGGGTGGTACCGGGGAGCTGTTTTTT	CATRRSGPGGTGELFF
13	TRBV4-1	-	-	TRBJ2-2	TGCGCCAGCAGCCAAGAACTAAGCTGGGAGCTGTTTTTT	CASSQELSWELFF
14	TRBV4-2	few	-	TRBJ1-1	TGTGCCAGCAGCCAAGACAGGGGTGGACTTGAAGCTTTCTTT	CASSQDRGGLEAFF
16	TRBV6-9	-	-	TRBJ2-4	TGTGCCAGCAGTCCTTACCGATGGAGACCCAAAAACATTCAGTACTTC	CASSPYRWRPKNIQYF
15	TRBV28	few	-	TRBJ1-1	TGTGCCAGCAGTTTTCGGGGGGCCAGGAACACTGAAGCTTTCTTT	CASSFRGARNTEAFF
15	TRBV2	-	-	TRBJ2-1	TGTGCCAGCCAGCGGGCGGGGGCCCCGGAAACTGAGCAGTTCTTC	CASQRAGAPETEQFF
16	TRBV28	-	-	TRBJ1-5	TGTGCCAGCAGTCCCCCCCGCGAAAATAGCAATCAGCCCCAGCATTTT	CASSPPRENSNQPQHF
16	TRBV6-5	-	-	TRBJ1-3	TGTGCCAGCAGTTACTCGACCGCAGGCTCTGGAAACACCATATATTTT	CASSYSTAGSGNTIYF
15	TRBV7-8	-	TRBD1	TRBJ1-2	TGTTCCAGCAGCTTAGGGGGGACAGGCCCCTATGGCTACACCTTC	CSSSLGGTGPYGYTF
15	TRBV27	-	TRBD1	TRBJ2-7	TGTGCCAGCAGGGTGGGGGGGACAGGGATCTACGAGCAGTACTTC	CASRVGGTGIYEQYF
15	TRBV9	-	-	TRBJ1-1	TGTGCCAGCAGCGGCCACAGGGTATTCGACACTGAAGCTTTCTTT	CASSGHRVFDTEAFF
12	TRBV5-6	-	-	TRBJ2-7	TGTGCCAGCAGCTTGACAACCTACGAGCAGTACTTC	CASSLTTYEQYF
15	TRBV28	-	TRBD2	TRBJ2-2	TGTGCCAGCAGTTTCACCGGACTAGCGACCGGGGAGCTGTTTTTT	CASSFTGLATGELFF
14	TRBV5-1	-	TRBD1	TRBJ1-1	TGCGCCAGCAGCCGCGAGGGGGCCCCCACTGAAGCTTTCTTT	CASSREGAPTEAFF
13	TRBV30	few	-	TRBJ1-1	TGTGCCTGGGGAGTGAGGAGGGGCACTGAAGCTTTCTTT	CAWGVRRGTEAFF
13	TRBV9	-	-	TRBJ2-3	TGTGCCAGCAGCGTAGGAGGGACAAATACGCAGTATTTT	CASSVGGTNTQYF
15	TRBV27	-	TRBD1	TRBJ2-7	TGTGCCAGCAGTACTCCGGGACAGGAACACTACGAGCAGTACTTC	CASSTPGQEHYEQYF